The 30 T cell receptor beta chains below were found in one sample sequenced in a study of blood T cell repertoires in COVID-19. The protocol was immunoSEQ multiplex PCR, while the TCRdb copy is restricted to in-frame clones and leaves out a portion. The data hold 35,000 or so clones, with around 84% observed a single time. The source material was peripheral blood. All receptors come from a man aged 65-85 years with acute or convalescent COVID-19.

The CDR3 here is CASMMGGQAETQYF. DNA for the CDR3: TGCGCCAGCATGATGGGGGGACAGGCCGAGACCCAGTACTTC. The chain links TRBV5-1 to TRBJ2-5, with 8 positions matching TRBD1. Trimming removed 6 bases from V and 5 bases from J; junction bases left unmatched: 9. The CDR3 spans 14 residues. Germline CDR1 is SGHRS and CDR2 is YFSETQ.

The chain combines TRBV4-3 with TRBJ1-5; D is unresolved. This CDR3 spans 13 amino acids. V lost 1 base and J 6 bases, leaving 7 bases between the germline ends. In germline, CDR1 is LGHNA, CDR2 YSLEER. The CDR3 protein is CASSQGRAQPQHF. The DNA for the CDR3 is TGCGCCAGCAGCCAAGGTAGAGCTCAGCCCCAGCATTTT.

This chain connects TRBV4-1 to TRBJ1-4, with a tentative D call TRBD1 (5 bases). The CDR3 has 17 amino acids. The germline gives CDR1 MGHRA, CDR2 YSYEKL. V lost 0 bases, J lost 0 bases, and 11 bases lay in between. The CDR3 spells CASSQEGVPTTNEKLFF. DNA for the CDR3: TGCGCCAGCAGCCAAGAAGGGGTCCCCACAACTAATGAAAAACTGTTTTTT.

V is TRBV18 and J is TRBJ1-1; D might be TRBD1 (6 bases). Germline CDR1 is KGHSH and CDR2 is LQKENI. V dropped 2 bases and J dropped 5 bases, with 9 bases sitting between them. There are 13 residues in the CDR3. Written as DNA, the CDR3 is TGTGCCAGCTCACCAACAGGGCGAACTGAAGCTTTCTTT. Translating it yields CASSPTGRTEAFF.

The chain has TRBV5-8 and TRBJ1-6, with 9 bases that match TRBD1. Germline lookup yields CDR1 SGHTS and CDR2 YDEGEE. The junction had 2 bases not matched to a gene; V was cut back by 3 bases and J by 10 bases. This CDR3 is 13 amino acids long. The CDR3 loop reads CASSWDRVSPLHF. The CDR3 DNA reads TGTGCCAGCAGCTGGGACAGGGTCTCACCCCTCCACTTT.

This chain connects TRBV15 to TRBJ2-5, with a possible D match to TRBD1 (6 bases). V gave up 0 bases and J gave up 5 bases, with 10 bases separating them. Germline V CDR1 and CDR2: LNHNV, YYDKDF (reference sequence). The CDR3 extends over 14 amino acids. DNA for the CDR3: TGTGCCACCAGCAGAGATCCAGGGGCCGAGACCCAGTACTTC. The encoded protein is CATSRDPGAETQYF. Full variable domain (outside the CDR3, taken from reference TRBV15 and TRBJ2-5): DAMVIQNPRYQVTQFGKPVTLSCSQTLNHNVMYWYQQKSSQAPKLLFHYYDKDFNNEADTPDNFQSRRPNTSFCFLDIRSPGLGDTAMYLCATSRDPGAETQYFGPGTRLLVL.

The rearrangement joins TRBV19 to TRBJ2-2, with 9 positions matching TRBD1. CDR3 length: 15 amino acids. Trimming removed 3 bases from V and 5 bases from J; junction bases left unmatched: 4. Germline-derived CDR1 and CDR2 are LNHDA and SQIVND (reference sequence). The CDR3 bases are TGTGCCAGTAGTATCGGGACAGGGAGGACCGGGGAGCTGTTTTTT. Amino acids: CASSIGTGRTGELFF.

The chain combines TRBV7-2 with TRBJ1-1; D possibly corresponds to TRBD1 (5 bases). Germline V gene lookup returns CDR1 SGHTA and CDR2 FQGNSA. Trimming removed 5 bases at V and 4 bases at J, with 14 bases between. The CDR3 totals 14 residues. The CDR3 spells CASSLSPGGTEAFF. The CDR3 bases are TGTGCCAGCAGCCTATCCCCCGGGGGCACTGAAGCTTTCTTT.

This clone has only one observation. The chain carries TRBV12-3 or TRBV12-4 and TRBJ2-1; D is unclear. This CDR3 is built from 12 residues. V lost 6 bases and J 4 bases, leaving 7 bases between the germline ends. This chain's CDR3 is CASRSGYNEQFF. In nucleotides, the CDR3 is TGTGCCAGCAGGTCCGGGTACAATGAGCAGTTCTTC.

This chain joins TRBV4-3 and TRBJ1-4; TRBD1 matches at 9 bases. Germline trimming cut 4 bases from V and 7 bases from J; bases unmatched to any gene: 10. The CDR3 extends over 16 amino acids. CDR1 is LGHNA, CDR2 YSLEER, per germline. This CDR3 is CASSLQGGQGGEKLFF. CDR3 sequence (DNA): TGCGCCAGCAGCCTGCAGGGGGGACAGGGAGGTGAAAAACTGTTTTTT.

This clone showed up just once. This chain uses TRBV7-6 with TRBJ2-7; the D is unclear. Deletions cut 0 bases from V and 1 base from J, with 4 bases between. The germline V gene encodes CDR1 SGHVS and CDR2 FNYEAQ. This CDR3 is built from 13 residues. The DNA for the CDR3 is TGTGCCAGCAGCTTAGCACAGTCCTACGAGCAGTACTTC. Its translation is CASSLAQSYEQYF.

The V and J genes are TRBV5-1 and TRBJ1-4, with 7 positions matching TRBD1. Germline values: CDR1 SGHRS, CDR2 YFSETQ. The CDR3 runs to 15 residues. The trim removed 1 base at V and 6 bases at J, leaving 6 bases unmatched. CDR3 nucleotide sequence: TGCGCCAGCAGCTTGACCGGACAGGAGGATGAAAAACTGTTTTTT. Its protein is CASSLTGQEDEKLFF. Variable domain in full (rest from reference TRBV5-1 and TRBJ1-4): KAGVTQTPRYLIKTRGQQVTLSCSPISGHRSVSWYQQTPGQGLQFLFEYFSETQRNKGNFPGRFSGRQFSNSRSEMNVSTLELGDSALYLCASSLTGQEDEKLFFGSGTQLSVL.

This clone has only one observation. The chain uses TRBV14 and TRBJ1-1; D remains unclear. Per germline, CDR1 SGHDN and CDR2 FVKESK. This CDR3 has 12 amino acids. V was cut by 1 base and J by 7 bases, with 7 bases left in between. The CDR3 is CASSQGQFEAFF. Here the CDR3 DNA reads TGTGCCAGCAGCCAAGGGCAGTTTGAAGCTTTCTTT.

The rearrangement joins TRBV6-2 or TRBV6-3 to TRBJ1-1; possible D gene TRBD1, 6 bases. The CDR3 length is 13 residues. Trimming stripped 5 bases from V and 11 bases from J, with 18 bases between. Germline CDR1 and CDR2: MNHEY and SVGEGT. In DNA, the CDR3 is TGTGCCAGCAGTACGGACAGAGTCCGGACGGCTTTCTTT. Its translation is CASSTDRVRTAFF.

The chain couples TRBV6-4 to TRBJ2-1, with D maybe TRBD2 (6 bases). Germline V gene lookup returns CDR1 MRHNA and CDR2 SNTAGT. The CDR3 has 15 amino acids. Between the trimmed V and J ends, which lost 6 bases and 0 bases, there was a span of 12 bases. CDR3 loop: CASSRDLGSYNEQFF. The CDR3 bases are TGTGCCAGCAGCCGGGACTTAGGCTCCTACAATGAGCAGTTCTTC.

This clone was recorded a few times. The rearrangement uses TRBV15 and TRBJ1-1; D gene unclear. Germline V lookup: CDR1 LNHNV, CDR2 YYDKDF (reference sequence). This CDR3 is built from 16 residues. Trimming removed 5 bases from V and 5 bases from J, with 21 bases in between. DNA for the CDR3: TGTGCCACCAGCCAGCCGGGTACTGGCGCGATAACTGAAGCTTTCTTT. It codes for CATSQPGTGAITEAFF.

The chain links TRBV5-6 to TRBJ1-5; no reliable D call. Per the germline V gene, CDR1 is SGHDT and CDR2 is YYEEEE. V gave up 4 bases and J gave up 4 bases, with 12 bases separating them. The CDR3 sequence is 14 residues long. CDR3 coding DNA: TGTGCCAGCAGCCCCCAGCCGGGAAATCAGCCCCAGCATTTT. This translates into CASSPQPGNQPQHF.

This chain uses TRBV21-1 with TRBJ2-7; the D segment call TRBD1 is taken from the table without a DNA check. TRBV21-1 is an annotated pseudogene. CDR3 length: 15 residues. CDR3 in DNA: TGTGCCAGCAGCAACCGGACAGGGGGCTTTGGCGAGCAGTACTTC. It codes for CASSNRTGGFGEQYF.

The rearrangement joins TRBV18 to TRBJ2-2; possibly TRBD1 for D (6 bases). This CDR3 region has 17 residues. Deletions cut 2 bases from V and 2 bases from J, with 15 bases between. Per germline, CDR1 KGHSH and CDR2 LQKENI. CDR3: CASSPGIGQLNTGELFF. CDR3 DNA: TGTGCCAGCTCACCAGGAATAGGACAGCTTAACACCGGGGAGCTGTTTTTT.

This clone was counted a few times. This chain connects TRBV4-1 to TRBJ1-3, with D unclear. The CDR3 runs to 15 residues. The V end lost 3 bases, the J end lost 0 bases, and 9 bases lay between the germline ends. CDR1 and CDR2 from the germline V gene are MGHRA and YSYEKL. CDR3 coding DNA: TGCGCCAGCAGCCAGGGGAGGCTCTCTGGAAACACCATATATTTT. The encoded protein is CASSQGRLSGNTIYF.

This sequence joins TRBV28 and TRBJ1-1; TRBD1 matches at 11 bases. Germline CDR1 is MDHEN and CDR2 is SYDVKM. The CDR3 covers 15 residues. The trim removed 5 bases at V and 3 bases at J, leaving 5 bases unmatched. The CDR3 coding sequence is TGTGCCAGCAGTCGGACAGGGGGCGTGCACACTGAAGCTTTCTTT. Translation gives CASSRTGGVHTEAFF.

The chain couples TRBV6-2 or TRBV6-3 to TRBJ2-5, with 7 bases identical to TRBD2. The CDR3 loop spans 14 amino acids. The V segment lost 5 bases and the J segment 5 bases; nucleotides outside the gene matches: 8. Germline V gene data show CDR1 as MNHEY and CDR2 as SVGEGT. CDR3 sequence (DNA): TGTGCCAGCAGTGCCAGCGGGGTTCGGGAGACCCAGTACTTC. Protein product: CASSASGVRETQYF.

This chain links TRBV10-3 with TRBJ2-3; 7 nucleotides match TRBD2. J lost 0 bases, V lost 2 bases, and 2 bases had no gene match. The CDR3 has 15 residues. The germline V gene encodes CDR1 ENHRY and CDR2 SYGVKD. DNA of the CDR3: TGTGCCATCAGTGAGAAGCGGGAAAGCACAGATACGCAGTATTTT. Amino acid sequence: CAISEKRESTDTQYF.

In this sample, this clone turned up once. V gene TRBV9 combines with J gene TRBJ2-3; no clear D. This CDR3 is built from 13 residues. Trimming removed 0 bases from V and 3 bases from J, with 5 bases in between. Germline V gene sequence: CDR1 SGDLS, CDR2 YYNGEE. CDR3 amino acids: CASSVARTDTQYF. CDR3 DNA: TGTGCCAGCAGCGTAGCTAGGACAGATACGCAGTATTTT.

This chain connects TRBV7-2 to TRBJ2-5; D perhaps matches TRBD1 (5 bases). Germline V gives CDR1 SGHTA, CDR2 FQGNSA. CDR3 length: 16 amino acids. V was clipped by 3 bases and J by 5 bases, with 19 bases between them. CDR3 DNA sequence: TGTGCCAGCAGCTTGTATGACAGTATCGGTGGGGAGACCCAGTACTTC. Its translation is CASSLYDSIGGETQYF.

V gene TRBV10-3 combines with J gene TRBJ2-7; 8 nucleotides agree with TRBD1. The CDR3 is made up of 13 amino acids. The junction had 3 bases not matched to a gene; V was cut back by 6 bases and J by 2 bases. Germline CDR1 reads ENHRY; CDR2 reads SYGVKD. CDR3 bases: TGTGCCATCAGCCAGACAGGGGCCTACGAGCAGTACTTC. Translating gives CAISQTGAYEQYF.

The gene calls are TRBV7-9 and TRBJ2-3, with 8 bases identical to TRBD1. Losses at the gene ends were 1 base for V and 2 bases for J; bases not matched to a gene: 5. The CDR3 is 16 amino acids. Germline-derived CDR1 and CDR2 are SEHNR and FQNEAQ (reference sequence). In DNA form, the CDR3 reads TGTGCCAGCAGCTTAGTTGTGACAGGGGACACAGATACGCAGTATTTT. This encodes CASSLVVTGDTDTQYF.

The rearrangement joins TRBV11-2 to TRBJ2-2; the D gene is possibly TRBD1 (6 bases). The V end lost 5 bases, the J end lost 0 bases, and 13 bases lay between the germline ends. CDR1 SGHAT and CDR2 FQNNGV come from the germline V gene. This CDR3 comprises 16 residues. CDR3 DNA sequence: TGTGCCAGCAGCCCCAGACAGGCTGCGAACACCGGGGAGCTGTTTTTT. It specifies CASSPRQAANTGELFF.

The J gene is TRBJ2-4, the V gene TRBV2; D is possibly TRBD1 (5 bases). The germline V gene encodes CDR1 SNHLY and CDR2 FYNNEI. This CDR3 contains 14 residues. Trimming removed 6 bases from V and 0 bases from J, with 9 bases in between. The CDR3 sequence: CASRDTSAKNIQYF. The CDR3 DNA follows: TGTGCCAGCAGGGACACTTCAGCCAAAAACATTCAGTACTTC.

The chain uses TRBV7-2 and TRBJ1-2, with TRBD1 matching 8 bases. The ends lost 5 bases at V and 0 bases at J; junction bases unmatched: 11. In germline, CDR1 is SGHTA, CDR2 FQGNSA. The CDR3 has 17 residues. In DNA, the CDR3 is TGTGCCAGCAGCATGCGACAGGGGCCCCTCGCTAACTATGGCTACACCTTC. Translation gives CASSMRQGPLANYGYTF.